These 20 T cell receptor beta chains originate from one sample sequenced in a study of T cell changes during pregnancy in multiple sclerosis. Repertoires were generated with immunoSEQ multiplex PCR, while TCRdb's copy carries only in-frame clones and drops some. The sample holds 30,000 to 50,000 clones, under 95% seen once. This specimen consisted of CD4+ T cells from peripheral blood mononuclear cells, obtained in the third trimester of pregnancy. Receptors originate from a female donor with multiple sclerosis, enrolled in a pregnancy study.

The chain uses TRBV5-1 and TRBJ2-1; TRBD2 matches 9 bases. V shed 1 base and J 5 bases; nucleotides not matched to a gene: 7. The germline gives CDR1 SGHRS, CDR2 YFSETQ. The CDR3 runs to 16 residues. The CDR3 DNA reads as TGCGCCAGCAGCTTGATTAGCGGGAGATCTCACAATGAGCAGTTCTTC. Amino acids: CASSLISGRSHNEQFF.

The chain employs TRBV11-3 and TRBJ2-3, with 7 bases aligning to TRBD1. Germline V gene lookup returns CDR1 SGHNT and CDR2 YENEEA. The CDR3 has 15 residues. The trim removed 5 bases at V and 0 bases at J, leaving 5 bases unmatched. CDR3: CASSEGQASTDTQYF. DNA for the CDR3: TGTGCCAGCAGCGAAGGACAGGCGAGCACAGATACGCAGTATTTT.

This CDR3 reads CASSLAAGEETQYF. The CDR3, as DNA: TGCGCCAGCAGCTTGGCGGCAGGGGAAGAGACCCAGTACTTC. The chain is built from TRBV5-1 and TRBJ2-5; perhaps TRBD1 as D (6 bases). V was pared by 0 bases and J by 3 bases, with 9 bases between. The V gene's germline CDR1 is SGHRS and CDR2 YFSETQ. This CDR3 comprises 14 residues.

This sequence joins TRBV27 and TRBJ2-5, with D unclear. The germline gives CDR1 MNHEY, CDR2 SMNVEV (reference sequence). V dropped 0 bases and J dropped 0 bases, with 8 bases sitting between them. The CDR3 is 15 residues long. The CDR3: CASSLSWQNQETQYF. As DNA, the CDR3 is TGTGCCAGCAGTTTATCATGGCAGAACCAAGAGACCCAGTACTTC.

This chain joins TRBV6-6 and TRBJ1-2; 9 positions agree with TRBD1. Germline V gene data show CDR1 as MNHNY and CDR2 as SVGAGI (reference sequence). The junction had 10 bases not matched to a gene; V was cut back by 4 bases and J by 4 bases. The CDR3 runs to 16 residues. CDR3 DNA sequence: TGTGCCAGCAGTTCCACCGGACAGGGGAATCTCTATGGCTACACCTTC. Amino acids: CASSSTGQGNLYGYTF.

This sequence joins TRBV28 and TRBJ1-1, with D possibly matching TRBD1 (5 bases). CDR3 length: 13 residues. V lost 6 bases to trimming and J lost 7 bases, with 15 bases between them. Germline-derived CDR1 and CDR2 are MDHEN and SYDVKM. Written as DNA, the CDR3 is TGTGCCAGCAGAGGTCAGGGTCCACTTGAAGCTTTCTTT. It encodes CASRGQGPLEAFF.

The rearrangement links TRBV28 to TRBJ2-3; a possible D gene is TRBD2 (6 bases). The V end lost 8 bases, the J end lost 5 bases, and 17 bases lay between the germline ends. CDR1 MDHEN and CDR2 SYDVKM come from the germline V gene. The CDR3 is 14 residues long. The chain's CDR3 is CASGGWEAVDTQYF. The CDR3, as DNA: TGTGCCAGCGGGGGGTGGGAGGCGGTAGATACGCAGTATTTT. The variable domain in full, completed from reference TRBV28 and TRBJ2-3, reads DVKVTQSSRYLVKRTGEKVFLECVQDMDHENMFWYRQDPGLGLRLIYFSYDVKMKEKGDIPEGYSVSREKKERFSLILESASTNQTSMYLCASGGWEAVDTQYFGPGTRLTVL.

The chain combines TRBV7-2 with TRBJ2-5; 8 bases line up with TRBD1. Looked up from germline, CDR1 is SGHTA and CDR2 is FQGNSA. The J segment lost 5 bases and the V segment lost 5 bases, leaving 10 bases of the junction unmatched. This CDR3 comprises 15 residues. The CDR3 DNA sequence: TGTGCCAGCAGCCCCAGGACAGGGTTGGCTGAGACCCAGTACTTC. Its translation is CASSPRTGLAETQYF.

The sample holds a few counts of this clone. The genes are TRBV29-1 and TRBJ2-2; 11 positions match TRBD2. This CDR3 has 14 residues. The germline CDR1 and CDR2 sequences are SQVTM and ANQGSEA. Trimming removed 7 bases from V and 7 bases from J; junction bases left unmatched: 8. The CDR3 region has the DNA TGCAGCGCCGTAGCGGGAGGGCCGGTCGGGGAGCTGTTTTTT. Translating gives CSAVAGGPVGELFF.

The chain links TRBV10-2 to TRBJ2-7; 7 bases agree with TRBD2. The germline V gene encodes CDR1 WSHSY and CDR2 SAAADI. The CDR3 length is 16 residues. V dropped 5 bases and J dropped 2; count of bases not matched to a gene: 12. The CDR3 DNA is TGCGCCAGCAGTAGGATTATGGGGGGGTCCGCCTACGAGCAGTACTTC. Translating it yields CASSRIMGGSAYEQYF.

The chain couples TRBV30 to TRBJ1-5, with TRBD1 matching over 11 bases. The CDR3 is made up of 14 amino acids. The germline V gene encodes CDR1 GTSNPN and CDR2 SVGIG (reference sequence). With 5 bases clipped from V and 4 bases from J, the junction kept 4 bases outside the gene matches. The CDR3 DNA reads as TGTGCCTGGGACCGGGACAGGGGGAATCAGCCCCAGCATTTT. Translated, it gives CAWDRDRGNQPQHF.

The V gene is TRBV18, the J gene TRBJ2-1; 7 bases line up with TRBD2. The trim removed 3 bases at V and 12 bases at J, leaving 8 bases unmatched. The CDR3 spans 13 residues. In germline, CDR1 is KGHSH, CDR2 LQKENI. CDR3 sequence (DNA): TGTGCCAGCTCACCCACGGGCGGGAGTGGGCAGTTCTTC. Protein sequence: CASSPTGGSGQFF.

The chain employs TRBV7-2 and TRBJ2-1, with D tentatively TRBD2 (5 bases). CDR1 and CDR2 from the germline V gene are SGHTA and FQGNSA. This CDR3 has 16 residues. V gave up 0 bases and J gave up 8 bases, with 17 bases separating them. CDR3 region: CASSLARSGGWDEQFF. The CDR3 DNA reads as TGTGCCAGCAGCTTAGCGCGGAGCGGCGGCTGGGATGAGCAGTTCTTC. Supplemented by reference TRBV7-2 and TRBJ2-1, the full variable domain reads GAGVSQSPSNKVTEKGKDVELRCDPISGHTALYWYRQSLGQGLEFLIYFQGNSAPDKSGLPSDRFSAERTGGSVSTLTIQRTQQEDSAVYLCASSLARSGGWDEQFFGPGTRLTVL.

J is TRBJ1-3 and V is TRBV28; tentatively, D is TRBD1 (5 bases). Germline loops: CDR1 MDHEN, CDR2 SYDVKM. Trimming shortened V by 6 bases and J by 2 bases, and 11 bases separated the two germline ends. CDR3 size: 14 residues. The CDR3 coding sequence is TGTGCCAGCAGCTCTCCGGGGGCTGGAAACACCATATATTTT. Protein: CASSSPGAGNTIYF.

This chain links TRBV7-2 with TRBJ1-1; the D gene is possibly TRBD1 (5 bases). Trimming removed 3 bases from V and 3 bases from J, with 11 bases in between. The germline CDR1 and CDR2 sequences are SGHTA and FQGNSA. The CDR3 extends over 14 amino acids. CDR3 nucleotides: TGTGCCAGCAGCTTCGTCCAGGGCGACACTGAAGCTTTCTTT. This codes for CASSFVQGDTEAFF.

The chain recombines TRBV6-6 with TRBJ2-1, with unresolved D. The V gene lost 6 bases and the J gene lost 0 bases, with 9 bases spanning the gap. This CDR3 has 14 amino acids. Germline-derived CDR1 and CDR2 are MNHNY and SVGAGI (reference sequence). For the CDR3, the DNA is TGTGCCAGCAGCCAGGATCCCTCCTACAATGAGCAGTTCTTC. Its translation is CASSQDPSYNEQFF.

The chain joins TRBV30 to TRBJ2-5, with 9 bases that match TRBD2. The DNA end lines up better with TRBJ2-7; the J call may be wrong. Germline CDR1 GTSNPN, CDR2 SVGIG (reference sequence). The CDR3 runs to 18 residues. CDR3 amino acids: CAWSLPPSWTSENYEQYF. In DNA form, the CDR3 reads TGTGCCTGGAGTTTGCCTCCCTCCTGGACTAGCGAGAATTACGAGCAGTACTTC.

The J gene is TRBJ2-3, the V gene TRBV30, with TRBD2 as a possible D gene (6 bases). The CDR3 totals 15 residues. Germline CDR1 reads GTSNPN; CDR2 reads SVGIG (reference sequence). V was clipped by 6 bases and J by 2 bases, with 18 bases between them. This chain's CDR3 is CACSLLAGLTDTQYF. The CDR3 nucleotides read TGTGCCTGCAGTCTCTTGGCGGGACTCACAGATACGCAGTATTTT. Full variable domain (remainder filled in from reference TRBV30 and TRBJ2-3): SQTIHQWPATLVQPVGSPLSLECTVEGTSNPNLYWYRQAAGRGLQLLFYSVGIGQISSEVPQNLSASRPQDRQFILSSKKLLLSDSGFYLCACSLLAGLTDTQYFGPGTRLTVL.

The rearrangement links TRBV6-5 to TRBJ1-1; D may be TRBD1 (5 bases). V was trimmed by 6 bases and J by 1 base, leaving 9 bases between them. Germline CDR1 MNHEY, CDR2 SVGAGI. This CDR3 is built from 13 residues. For the CDR3, the DNA is TGTGCCAGCAGGGGACTGAGGAACACTGAAGCTTTCTTT. As protein: CASRGLRNTEAFF.

This sequence joins TRBV27 and TRBJ1-5; D is possibly TRBD1 (5 bases). This CDR3 region has 17 residues. Trimming removed 0 bases from V and 6 bases from J, with 18 bases in between. Germline CDR1 and CDR2: MNHEY and SMNVEV (reference sequence). CDR3 DNA sequence: TGTGCCAGCAGTTTATCGGGTTTGGAGGGGAGCTCTCAGCCCCAGCATTTT. It yields the protein CASSLSGLEGSSQPQHF.